This TCR beta chain was recorded in a study of preoperative IRX-2 immunotherapy in early breast cancer. The CDR3 length is 16 residues. Germline values: CDR1 SGHRS, CDR2 YFSETQ. Trimming removed 0 bases from V and 0 bases from J, with 11 bases in between. Produced via immunoSEQ multiplex PCR; TCRdb's table is partial and in-frame only. The sample holds about 43,000 clones, 85% to 95% seen once. Treatment described: preoperative locoregional IRX-2 cytokine immunotherapy. This phase Ib study tested locoregional IRX-2 cytokine immunotherapy given before surgery. The chain carries TRBV5-1 and TRBJ2-3; D remains ambiguous. Material: tumor tissue, obtained after IRX-2 immunotherapy. This clonotype was obtained from a human donor with breast cancer. The CDR3 here is CASSLADSPSTDTQYF. CDR3 nucleotide sequence: TGCGCCAGCAGCTTGGCCGATAGCCCGAGCACAGATACGCAGTATTTT.